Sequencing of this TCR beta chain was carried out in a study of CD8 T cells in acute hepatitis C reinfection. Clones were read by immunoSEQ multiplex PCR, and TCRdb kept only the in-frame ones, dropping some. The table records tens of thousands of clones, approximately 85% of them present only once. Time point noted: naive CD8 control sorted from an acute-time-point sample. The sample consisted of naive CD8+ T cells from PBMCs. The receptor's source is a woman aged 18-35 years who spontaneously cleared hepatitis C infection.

The CDR3 bases are TGTGCCAGCTCACCAAATCAACAGAGCTCCTACAATGAGCAGTTCTTC. It encodes CASSPNQQSSYNEQFF. The gene calls are TRBV18 and TRBJ2-1; D is unresolved. V was shortened by 2 bases and J by 0 bases, with 11 bases between the two germline ends. Germline CDR1 is KGHSH and CDR2 is LQKENI. The CDR3 sequence is 16 residues long.